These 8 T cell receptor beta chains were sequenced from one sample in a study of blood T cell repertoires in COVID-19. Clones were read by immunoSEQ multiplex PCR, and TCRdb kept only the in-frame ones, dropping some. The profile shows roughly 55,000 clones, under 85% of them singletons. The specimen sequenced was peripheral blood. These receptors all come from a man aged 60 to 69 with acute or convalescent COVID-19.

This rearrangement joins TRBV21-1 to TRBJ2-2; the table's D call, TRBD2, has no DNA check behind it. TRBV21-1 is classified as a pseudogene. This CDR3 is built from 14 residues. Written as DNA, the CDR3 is TGTGCCAGCACCACAAGGACTTACACCGGGGAGCTGTTTTTT. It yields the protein CASTTRTYTGELFF.

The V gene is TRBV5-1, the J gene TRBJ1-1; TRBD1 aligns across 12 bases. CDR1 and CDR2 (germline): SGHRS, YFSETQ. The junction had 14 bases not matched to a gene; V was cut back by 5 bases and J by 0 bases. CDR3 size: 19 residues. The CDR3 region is CASSLLPGTGGRMNTEAFF. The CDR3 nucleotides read TGCGCCAGCAGTTTACTACCCGGGACAGGGGGCAGGATGAACACTGAAGCTTTCTTT.

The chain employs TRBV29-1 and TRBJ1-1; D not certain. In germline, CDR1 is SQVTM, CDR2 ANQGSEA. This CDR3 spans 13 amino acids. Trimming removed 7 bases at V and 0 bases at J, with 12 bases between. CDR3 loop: CSAFNPVNTEAFF. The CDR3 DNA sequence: TGCAGCGCATTTAATCCGGTGAACACTGAAGCTTTCTTT. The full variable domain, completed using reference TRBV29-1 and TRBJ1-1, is SAVISQKPSRDICQRGTSLTIQCQVDSQVTMMFWYRQQPGQSLTLIATANQGSEATYESGFVIDKFPISRPNLTFSTLTVSNMSPEDSSIYLCSAFNPVNTEAFFGQGTRLTVV.

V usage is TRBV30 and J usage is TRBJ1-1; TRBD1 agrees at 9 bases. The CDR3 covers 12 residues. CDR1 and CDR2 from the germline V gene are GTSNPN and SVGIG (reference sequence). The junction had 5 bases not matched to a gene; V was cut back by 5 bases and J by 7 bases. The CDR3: CAWDRGIDEAFF. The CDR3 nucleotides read TGTGCCTGGGACAGGGGGATAGATGAAGCTTTCTTT. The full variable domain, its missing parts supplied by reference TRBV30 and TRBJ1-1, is SQTIHQWPATLVQPVGSPLSLECTVEGTSNPNLYWYRQAAGRGLQLLFYSVGIGQISSEVPQNLSASRPQDRQFILSSKKLLLSDSGFYLCAWDRGIDEAFFGQGTRLTVV.

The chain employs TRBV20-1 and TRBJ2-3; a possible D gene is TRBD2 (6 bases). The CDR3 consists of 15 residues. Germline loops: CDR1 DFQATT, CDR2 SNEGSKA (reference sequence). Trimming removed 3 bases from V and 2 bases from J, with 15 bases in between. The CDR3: CSASGSGGPTDTQYF. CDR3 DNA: TGCAGTGCTAGTGGGTCCGGGGGTCCCACAGATACGCAGTATTTT.

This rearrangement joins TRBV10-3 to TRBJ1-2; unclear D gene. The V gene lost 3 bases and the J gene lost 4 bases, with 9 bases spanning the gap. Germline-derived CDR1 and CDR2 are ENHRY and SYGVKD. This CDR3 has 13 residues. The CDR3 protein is CAISDPEVYGYTF. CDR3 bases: TGTGCCATCAGTGACCCGGAGGTCTATGGCTACACCTTC.

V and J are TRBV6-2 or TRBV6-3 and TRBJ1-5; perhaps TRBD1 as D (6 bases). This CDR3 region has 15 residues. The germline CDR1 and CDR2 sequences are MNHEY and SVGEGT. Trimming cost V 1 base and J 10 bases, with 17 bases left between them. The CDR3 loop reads CASSYLSVKGEPQHF. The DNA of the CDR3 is TGTGCCAGCAGTTACTTGTCGGTAAAGGGGGAACCCCAGCATTTT.

This chain's CDR3 is CAISPGLALETQYF. The CDR3 nucleotides read TGTGCCATCAGTCCGGGACTAGCGTTGGAGACCCAGTACTTC. V is TRBV10-3 and J is TRBJ2-5; 10 positions match TRBD2. CDR3 length equals 14 residues. Germline lookup yields CDR1 ENHRY and CDR2 SYGVKD. V shed 5 bases and J 5 bases; nucleotides not matched to a gene: 5.